The next 9 T cell receptor beta chains were all read from a single sample in a study of blood T cell repertoires in COVID-19. The table came from immunoSEQ multiplex PCR; TCRdb's copy has only in-frame clones and leaves some out. Counted here are about 220,000 clones, roughly 80% occurring once; the ten biggest clones make up about 20%. The sequenced sample consisted of peripheral blood. The source is a man aged 25 to 45 with active or convalescent COVID-19.

This chain joins TRBV7-8 and TRBJ2-5, with TRBD2 matching over 11 bases. CDR1 is SGHVS, CDR2 FQNEAQ, per germline. CDR3 length: 15 residues. V gave up 5 bases and J gave up 4 bases; unmatched junction bases: 6. The DNA of the CDR3 is TGTGCCAGCAGCCGAGCCGGGACTAGCGGAGAGACCCAGTACTTC. Translation: CASSRAGTSGETQYF.

V usage is TRBV5-6 and J usage is TRBJ1-4, with 9 bases lining up with TRBD1. V was clipped by 0 bases and J by 6 bases; unmatched bases: 3. This CDR3 region has 15 residues. The V gene's germline CDR1 is SGHDT and CDR2 YYEEEE. CDR3 protein: CASSLAGQGHEKLFF. CDR3 nucleotide sequence: TGTGCCAGCAGCTTGGCGGGACAGGGACATGAAAAACTGTTTTTT.

This clone has a single count. V is TRBV7-9 and J is TRBJ2-7; D might be TRBD1 (5 bases). The V gene lost 6 bases and the J gene lost 6 bases, with 15 bases spanning the gap. CDR1 is SEHNR, CDR2 FQNEAQ, per germline (reference sequence). The CDR3 length is 13 residues. The CDR3, as DNA: TGTGCCAGCAGAGCCGACAGCTATCTCGAGCAGTACTTC. This gives the protein CASRADSYLEQYF.

The chain recombines TRBV7-9 with TRBJ2-1; the match to TRBD1 covers 7 bases. The CDR3 sequence is 16 residues long. V lost 6 bases to trimming and J lost 9 bases; unmatched junction nucleotides: 17. Germline V gene data show CDR1 as SEHNR and CDR2 as FQNEAQ (reference sequence). The CDR3 spells CASSNPTGAYSGEQFF. Here the CDR3 DNA reads TGTGCCAGCAGTAACCCTACAGGGGCCTATAGTGGTGAGCAGTTCTTC.

This rearrangement joins TRBV28 to TRBJ1-3; no reliable D call. CDR1 is MDHEN, CDR2 SYDVKM, per germline. The germline V and J ends were trimmed by 8 bases and 0 bases, with 5 bases remaining between them. CDR3 length: 12 residues. The CDR3: CASLSSGNTIYF. The CDR3, as DNA: TGTGCCAGCCTCAGCTCTGGAAACACCATATATTTT.

The V and J genes are TRBV24-1 and TRBJ1-5; weak D call: TRBD1 (5 bases). This CDR3 has 17 amino acids. Between the trimmed V and J ends, which lost 2 bases and 5 bases, there was a span of 18 bases. Germline lookup yields CDR1 KGHDR and CDR2 SFDVKD. CDR3 protein: CATSDSRRVGADQPQHF. As DNA, the CDR3 is TGTGCCACCAGTGATTCTAGACGGGTTGGGGCAGATCAGCCCCAGCATTTT.

V is TRBV30 and J is TRBJ1-5; D may be TRBD1 (5 bases). V was pared by 2 bases and J by 2 bases, with 13 bases between. Germline-derived CDR1 and CDR2 are GTSNPN and SVGIG (reference sequence). The CDR3 consists of 15 residues. The CDR3 DNA reads TGTGCCTGGAGTCCCTTATGGGGGGGCAATCAGCCCCAGCATTTT. Its translation is CAWSPLWGGNQPQHF. Full variable domain (missing parts from reference TRBV30 and TRBJ1-5): SQTIHQWPATLVQPVGSPLSLECTVEGTSNPNLYWYRQAAGRGLQLLFYSVGIGQISSEVPQNLSASRPQDRQFILSSKKLLLSDSGFYLCAWSPLWGGNQPQHFGDGTRLSIL.

The rearrangement links TRBV6-7 to TRBJ2-3; TRBD1 aligns across 9 bases. TRBV6-7 has ORF status, its function being uncertain. Trimming took 0 bases from V and 8 from J; bases not matched to a gene: 15. The CDR3 length is 18 residues. CDR3 protein: CASSYSRDRAVLVRTQYF. CDR3 sequence (DNA): TGTGCCAGCAGTTACTCGAGGGACAGGGCCGTACTAGTTCGTACGCAGTATTTT.

This clone was counted between two and nine times. V gene TRBV2 combines with J gene TRBJ1-5, with D unresolved. The V gene's germline CDR1 is SNHLY and CDR2 FYNNEI. This CDR3 is 12 amino acids long. Deletions cut 6 bases from V and 7 bases from J, with 10 bases between. The CDR3 loop is CASSVGEQPQHF. CDR3 in DNA: TGTGCCAGCAGCGTGGGCGAGCAGCCCCAGCATTTT.